This TCR beta chain was found in a study of neurological immune-mediated disorders. Synthesis of cDNA was performed by 5'RACE using 10-nucleotide random UMIs. TCRdb reprocessed the 5' RACE reads via MiXCR and lists one record per CDR3 protein. The profile shows tens of thousands of distinct CDR3 sequences, under 20% of them singletons. The group of healthy controls was made up of people who were blood bank volunteers in Maryland, USA. The CDR3 is 13 residues long. V was shortened by 6 bases and J by 1 base, with 9 bases between the two germline ends. This clonotype was observed at least ten times. The chain uses TRBV12-3 or TRBV12-4 and TRBJ1-1; D might be TRBD1 (6 bases). Source material: PBMCs. This sequence was found in a woman aged 40 to 50 in good health. CDR3 amino acids: CASRRGTNTEAFF. As DNA, the CDR3 is TGTGCCAGCAGGAGGGGGACGAACACTGAAGCTTTCTTT.